The T cell receptor (beta chain) under discussion was sequenced for a study of cytotoxic CD8 clonotypes in ibrutinib-treated CLL. Across the whole study: Once treatment had gone on for a median of 12 months, range 6 to 36, response samples were drawn. Samples averaged 255,043 productive templates and about 94,000 productive rearrangements. The study, taken as a whole, reports: The clonality went up when patients responded to ibrutinib and dropped back toward baseline at progression.

Comments on this clone: As yet, its antigen is unknown.

Germline V gives CDR1 SGHDT, CDR2 YYEEEE. This CDR3 has 16 amino acids. V lost 0 bases to trimming and J lost 0 bases, with 10 bases between them. The method was immunoSEQ multiplex PCR; TCRdb's version includes in-frame clones alone and lacks a portion of them. This sample has 100,000 to 150,000 clones, with approximately 83% found just once. Source: PBMCs, taken after 24 months of ibrutinib treatment. The rearrangement links TRBV5-6 to TRBJ1-3, with D unresolved. This receptor was identified in a human donor with chronic lymphocytic leukemia. CDR3 sequence reads: CASSLGTVTSGNTIYF. In nucleotides, the CDR3 is TGTGCCAGCAGCTTGGGGACGGTCACCTCTGGAAACACCATATATTTT.